The clone carrying this T cell receptor (beta chain) occurred a few times. The data belong to a study of shared clonotypes between healthy human individuals. Profiled with immunoSEQ multiplex PCR; TCRdb holds only in-frame clones, not every one. This sample has over 400,000 clones, with almost 80% found just once. The TCR sequence derives from a woman aged 40 to 50 in good health. Some clones in this sample may be carry-over from other donors' samples. Sequencing was performed on PBMCs.

The CDR3 DNA follows: TGTGCCAGCAGCTTCTCGACTGGCGGGGAGACCCAGTACTTC. It codes for CASSFSTGGETQYF. The chain couples TRBV7-7 to TRBJ2-5; maybe TRBD2 (5 bases). V was trimmed by 3 bases and J by 5 bases, leaving 13 bases between them. The V gene's germline CDR1 is SSHAT and CDR2 FNYEAQ (reference sequence). This CDR3 contains 14 residues.